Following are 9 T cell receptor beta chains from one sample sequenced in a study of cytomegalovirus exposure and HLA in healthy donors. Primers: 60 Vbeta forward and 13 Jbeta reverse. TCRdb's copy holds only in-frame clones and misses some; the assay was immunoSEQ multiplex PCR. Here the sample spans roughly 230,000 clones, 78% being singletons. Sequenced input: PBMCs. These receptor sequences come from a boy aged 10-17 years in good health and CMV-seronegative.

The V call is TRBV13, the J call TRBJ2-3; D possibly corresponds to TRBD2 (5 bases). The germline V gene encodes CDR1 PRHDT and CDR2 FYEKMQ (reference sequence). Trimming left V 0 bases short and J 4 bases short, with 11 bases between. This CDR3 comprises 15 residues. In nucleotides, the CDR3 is TGTGCCAGCAGCTTAGGAACTAGGTTTGCAGATACGCAGTATTTT. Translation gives CASSLGTRFADTQYF.

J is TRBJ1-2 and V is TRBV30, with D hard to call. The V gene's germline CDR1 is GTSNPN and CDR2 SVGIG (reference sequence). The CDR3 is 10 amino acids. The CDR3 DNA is TGTGCGTTGACACATCCTGGCTACACCTTC. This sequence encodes CALTHPGYTF.

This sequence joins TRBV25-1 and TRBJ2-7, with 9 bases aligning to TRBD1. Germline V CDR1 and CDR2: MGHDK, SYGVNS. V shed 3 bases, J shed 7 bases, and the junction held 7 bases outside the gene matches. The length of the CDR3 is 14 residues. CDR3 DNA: TGTGCCAGCAGTGAGCCGGACAGGGGCCGGGAGCAGTACTTC. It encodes CASSEPDRGREQYF.

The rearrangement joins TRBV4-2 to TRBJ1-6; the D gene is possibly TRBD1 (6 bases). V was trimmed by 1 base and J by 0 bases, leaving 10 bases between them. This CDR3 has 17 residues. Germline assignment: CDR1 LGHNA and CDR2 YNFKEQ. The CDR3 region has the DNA TGTGCCAGCAGCCAAGGCAGGGGTATCTCCTATAATTCACCCCTCCACTTT. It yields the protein CASSQGRGISYNSPLHF.

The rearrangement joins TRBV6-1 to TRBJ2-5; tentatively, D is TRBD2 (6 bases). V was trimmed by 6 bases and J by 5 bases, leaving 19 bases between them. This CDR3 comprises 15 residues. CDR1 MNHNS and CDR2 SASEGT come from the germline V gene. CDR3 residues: CASSAKGGGRETQYF. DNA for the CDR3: TGTGCCAGCAGCGCAAAGGGCGGAGGGCGCGAGACCCAGTACTTC.

The CDR3 DNA reads TGTGCTAGTGCCCAACTCGGTCCTGGCTACACCTTC. Encoded protein: CASAQLGPGYTF. The J gene is TRBJ1-2, the V gene TRBV12-5; no clear D gene. From germline, CDR1 is LGHNT and CDR2 FRNRAP. V was pared by 7 bases and J by 7 bases, with 13 bases between. The CDR3 sequence is 12 residues long.

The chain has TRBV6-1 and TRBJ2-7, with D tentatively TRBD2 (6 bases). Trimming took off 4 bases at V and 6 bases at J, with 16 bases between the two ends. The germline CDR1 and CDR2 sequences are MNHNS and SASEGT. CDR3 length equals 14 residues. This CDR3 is CASSAMGGGLEQYF. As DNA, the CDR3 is TGTGCCAGCAGTGCGATGGGAGGAGGGCTCGAGCAGTACTTC.

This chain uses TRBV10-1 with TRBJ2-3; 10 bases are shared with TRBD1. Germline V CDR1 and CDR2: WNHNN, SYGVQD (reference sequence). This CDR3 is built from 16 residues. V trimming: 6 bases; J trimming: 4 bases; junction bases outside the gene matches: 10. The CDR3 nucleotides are TGCGCCAGCAGGGAAACCGGGACAGGGGACCCAGATACGCAGTATTTT. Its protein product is CASRETGTGDPDTQYF.

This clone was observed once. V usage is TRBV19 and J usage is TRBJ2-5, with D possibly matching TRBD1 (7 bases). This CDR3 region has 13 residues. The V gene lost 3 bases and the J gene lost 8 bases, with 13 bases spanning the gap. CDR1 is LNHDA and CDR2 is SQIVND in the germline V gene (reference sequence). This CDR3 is CASSMGGQVTQYF. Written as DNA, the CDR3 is TGTGCCAGTAGTATGGGAGGACAGGTTACCCAGTACTTC.